There are a few counts of the clone carrying this T cell receptor (beta chain). Germline V gene lookup returns CDR1 MDHEN and CDR2 SYDVKM. V lost 8 bases and J 3 bases, leaving 14 bases between the germline ends. There are 13 residues in the CDR3. This sample is drawn from a study of blood T cells in healthy people across ages. Next came a second PCR, run for about 6 to 12 cycles, which used a sample-barcoded 5' primer along with a J-beta primer mix. TCRdb re-called the 5' RACE reads through MiXCR, storing one row per CDR3 protein. Of about 680,000 distinct CDR3 sequences detected, around 48% appear once; the ten largest clones hold about 32%.

The clonotype originates from a woman aged 60-75 years in good health. V is TRBV28 and J is TRBJ2-7, with D possibly being TRBD1 or TRBD2 (5 bases each). Sample: blood. The CDR3 loop reads CASAEQGRYEQYF. The CDR3 bases are TGTGCCAGCGCGGAGCAGGGACGCTACGAGCAGTACTTC.